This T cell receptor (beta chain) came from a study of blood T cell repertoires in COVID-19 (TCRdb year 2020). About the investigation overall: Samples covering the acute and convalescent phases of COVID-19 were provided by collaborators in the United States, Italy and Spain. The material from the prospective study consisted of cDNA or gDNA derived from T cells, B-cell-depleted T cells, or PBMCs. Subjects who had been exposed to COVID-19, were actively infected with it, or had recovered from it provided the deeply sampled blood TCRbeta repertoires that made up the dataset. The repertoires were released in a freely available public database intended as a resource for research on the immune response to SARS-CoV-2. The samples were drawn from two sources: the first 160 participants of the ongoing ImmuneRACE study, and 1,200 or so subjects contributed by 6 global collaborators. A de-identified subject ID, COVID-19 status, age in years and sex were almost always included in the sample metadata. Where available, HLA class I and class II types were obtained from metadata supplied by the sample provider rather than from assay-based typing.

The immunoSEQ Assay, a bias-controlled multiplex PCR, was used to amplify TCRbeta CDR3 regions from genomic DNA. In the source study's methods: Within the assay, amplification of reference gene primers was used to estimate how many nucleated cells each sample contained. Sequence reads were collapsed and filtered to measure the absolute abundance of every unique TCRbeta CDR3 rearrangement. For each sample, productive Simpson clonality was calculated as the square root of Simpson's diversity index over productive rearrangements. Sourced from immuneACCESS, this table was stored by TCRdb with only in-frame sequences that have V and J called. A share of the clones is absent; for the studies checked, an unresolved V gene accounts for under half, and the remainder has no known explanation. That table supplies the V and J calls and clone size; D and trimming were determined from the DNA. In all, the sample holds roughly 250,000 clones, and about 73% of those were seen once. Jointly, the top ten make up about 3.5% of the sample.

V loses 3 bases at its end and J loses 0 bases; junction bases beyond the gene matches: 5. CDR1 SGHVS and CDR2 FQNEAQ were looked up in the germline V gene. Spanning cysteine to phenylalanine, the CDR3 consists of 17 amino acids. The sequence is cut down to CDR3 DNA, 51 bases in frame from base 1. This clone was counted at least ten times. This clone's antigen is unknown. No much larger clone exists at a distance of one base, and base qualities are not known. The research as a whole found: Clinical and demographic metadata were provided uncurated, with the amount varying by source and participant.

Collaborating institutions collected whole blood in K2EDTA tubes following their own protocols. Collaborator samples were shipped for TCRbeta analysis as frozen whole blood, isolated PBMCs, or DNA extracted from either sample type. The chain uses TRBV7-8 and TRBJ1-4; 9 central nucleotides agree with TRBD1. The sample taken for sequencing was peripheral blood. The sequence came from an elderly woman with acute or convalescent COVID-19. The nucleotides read TGTGCCAGCAGCTTGAGGGACAGGGTTGCAACTAATGAAAAACTGTTTTTT. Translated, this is CASSLRDRVATNEKLFF.